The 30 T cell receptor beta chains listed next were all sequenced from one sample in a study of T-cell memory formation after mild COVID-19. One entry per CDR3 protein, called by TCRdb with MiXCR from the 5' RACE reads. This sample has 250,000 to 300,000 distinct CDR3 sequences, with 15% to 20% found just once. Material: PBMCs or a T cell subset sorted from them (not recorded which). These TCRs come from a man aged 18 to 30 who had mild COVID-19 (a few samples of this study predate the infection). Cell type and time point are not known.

The chain's CDR3 is CASRPGTGSPGYTF. CDR3 DNA sequence: TGTGCCAGCAGACCGGGGACAGGGAGCCCGGGCTACACCTTC. The chain carries TRBV12-3 or TRBV12-4 and TRBJ1-2; 9 bases align to TRBD1. V was clipped by 6 bases and J by 8 bases; unmatched bases: 10. The CDR3 is 14 amino acids.

The CDR3 nucleotides are TGCGCCAGCAGCTTGGGACAGGGGGCCCCTTACAATGAGCAGTTCTTC. Protein product: CASSLGQGAPYNEQFF. The chain uses TRBV5-1 and TRBJ2-1, with 10 nucleotides matching TRBD1. The CDR3 sequence is 16 residues long. Germline CDR1 SGHRS, CDR2 YFSETQ. After removal of 0 bases from V and 4 bases from J, the junction contained 4 bases not matched to a gene.

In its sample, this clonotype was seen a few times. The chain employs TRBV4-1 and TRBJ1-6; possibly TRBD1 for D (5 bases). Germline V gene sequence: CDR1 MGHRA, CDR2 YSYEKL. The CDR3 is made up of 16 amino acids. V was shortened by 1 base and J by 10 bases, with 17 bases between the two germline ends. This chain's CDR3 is CASSQGREARRSPLHF. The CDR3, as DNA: TGCGCCAGCAGCCAAGGCAGGGAGGCCCGGCGGTCACCCCTCCACTTT.

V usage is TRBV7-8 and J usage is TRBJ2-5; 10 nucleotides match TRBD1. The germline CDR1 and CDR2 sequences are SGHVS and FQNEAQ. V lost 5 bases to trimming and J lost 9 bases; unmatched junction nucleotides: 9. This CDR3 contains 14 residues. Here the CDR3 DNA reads TGTGCCAGCAGCCCTGGGACAGGGGAAGTTCCCCAGTACTTC. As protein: CASSPGTGEVPQYF.

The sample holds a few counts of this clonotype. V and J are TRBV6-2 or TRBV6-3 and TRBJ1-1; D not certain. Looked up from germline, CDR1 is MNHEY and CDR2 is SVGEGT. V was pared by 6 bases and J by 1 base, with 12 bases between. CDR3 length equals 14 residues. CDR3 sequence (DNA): TGTGCCAGCAGAGAACACACTCCGAACACTGAAGCTTTCTTT. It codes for CASREHTPNTEAFF.

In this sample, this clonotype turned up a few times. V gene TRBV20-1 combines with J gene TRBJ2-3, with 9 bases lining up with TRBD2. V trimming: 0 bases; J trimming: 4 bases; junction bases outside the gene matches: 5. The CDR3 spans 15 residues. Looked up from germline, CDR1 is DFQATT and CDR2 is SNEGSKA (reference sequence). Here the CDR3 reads CSARDPGLAPDTQYF. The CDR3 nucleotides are TGCAGTGCTAGAGATCCGGGACTAGCCCCAGATACGCAGTATTTT.

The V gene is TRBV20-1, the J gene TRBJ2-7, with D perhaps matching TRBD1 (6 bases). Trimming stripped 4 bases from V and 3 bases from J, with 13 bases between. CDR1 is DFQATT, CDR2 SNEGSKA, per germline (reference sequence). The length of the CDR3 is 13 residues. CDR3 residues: CSAKQGFDYEQYF. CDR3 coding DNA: TGCAGTGCTAAACAGGGTTTCGACTACGAGCAGTACTTC.

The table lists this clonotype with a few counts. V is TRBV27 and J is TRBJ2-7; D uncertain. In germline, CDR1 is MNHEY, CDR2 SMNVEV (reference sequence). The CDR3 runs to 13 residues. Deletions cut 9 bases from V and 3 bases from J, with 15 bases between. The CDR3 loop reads CASGPFVGYEQYF. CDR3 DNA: TGTGCCAGTGGGCCCTTCGTAGGCTACGAGCAGTACTTC.

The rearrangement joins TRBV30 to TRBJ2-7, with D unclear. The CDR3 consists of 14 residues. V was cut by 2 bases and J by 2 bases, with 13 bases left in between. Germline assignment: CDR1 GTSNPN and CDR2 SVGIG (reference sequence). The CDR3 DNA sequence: TGTGCCTGGAGTCCCGGGTCTCTTCCCTACGAGCAGTACTTC. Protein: CAWSPGSLPYEQYF.

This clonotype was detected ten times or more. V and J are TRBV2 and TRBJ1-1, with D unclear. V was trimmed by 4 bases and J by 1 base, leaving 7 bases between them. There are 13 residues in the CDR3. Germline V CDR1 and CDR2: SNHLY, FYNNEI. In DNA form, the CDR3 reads TGTGCCAGCAGTGTGGTAGAGAACACTGAAGCTTTCTTT. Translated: CASSVVENTEAFF.

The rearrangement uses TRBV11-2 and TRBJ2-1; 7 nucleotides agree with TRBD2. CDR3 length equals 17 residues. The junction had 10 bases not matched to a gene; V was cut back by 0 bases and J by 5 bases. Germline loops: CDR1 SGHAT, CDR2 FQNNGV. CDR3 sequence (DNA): TGTGCCAGCAGCTTAGATCTGGACGGGGGGTTCGACAATGAGCAGTTCTTC. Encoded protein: CASSLDLDGGFDNEQFF.

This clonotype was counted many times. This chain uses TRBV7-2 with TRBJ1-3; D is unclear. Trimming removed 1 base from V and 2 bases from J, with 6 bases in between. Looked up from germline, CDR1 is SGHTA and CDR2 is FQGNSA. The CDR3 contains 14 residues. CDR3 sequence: CASSLVRAGNTIYF. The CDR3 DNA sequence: TGTGCCAGCAGCTTAGTCCGGGCTGGAAACACCATATATTTT.

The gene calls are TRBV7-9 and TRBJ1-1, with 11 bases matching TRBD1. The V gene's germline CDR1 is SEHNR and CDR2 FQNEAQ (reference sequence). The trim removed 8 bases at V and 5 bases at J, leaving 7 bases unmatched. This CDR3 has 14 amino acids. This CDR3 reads CASEDGTGGTEAFF. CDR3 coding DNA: TGTGCCAGCGAGGACGGGACAGGGGGTACTGAAGCTTTCTTT. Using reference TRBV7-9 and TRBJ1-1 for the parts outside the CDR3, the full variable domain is DTGVSQNPRHKITKRGQNVTFRCDPISEHNRLYWYRQTLGQGPEFLTYFQNEAQLEKSRLLSDRFSAERPKGSFSTLEIQRTEQGDSAMYLCASEDGTGGTEAFFGQGTRLTVV.

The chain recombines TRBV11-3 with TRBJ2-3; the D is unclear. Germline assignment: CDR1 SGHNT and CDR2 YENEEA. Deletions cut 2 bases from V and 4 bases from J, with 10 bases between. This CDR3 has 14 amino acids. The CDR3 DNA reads TGTGCCAGCAGCTTAAAACCTATCCCAGATACGCAGTATTTT. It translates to CASSLKPIPDTQYF. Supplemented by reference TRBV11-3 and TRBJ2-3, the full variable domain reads EAGVVQSPRYKIIEKKQPVAFWCNPISGHNTLYWYLQNLGQGPELLIRYENEEAVDDSQLPKDRFSAERLKGVDSTLKIQPAELGDSAVYLCASSLKPIPDTQYFGPGTRLTVL.

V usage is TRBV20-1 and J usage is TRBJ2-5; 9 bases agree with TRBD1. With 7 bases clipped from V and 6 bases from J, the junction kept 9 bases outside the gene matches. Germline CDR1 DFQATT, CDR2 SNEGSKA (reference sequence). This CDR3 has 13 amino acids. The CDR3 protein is CSVPGQGGQTQYF. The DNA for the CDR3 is TGCAGTGTTCCGGGACAGGGTGGACAGACCCAGTACTTC.

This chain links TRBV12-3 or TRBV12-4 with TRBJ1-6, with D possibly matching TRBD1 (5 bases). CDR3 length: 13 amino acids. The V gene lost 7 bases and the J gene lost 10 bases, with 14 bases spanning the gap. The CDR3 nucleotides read TGTGCCAGCAACGGGGCCCGTAACTCACCCCTCCACTTT. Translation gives CASNGARNSPLHF.

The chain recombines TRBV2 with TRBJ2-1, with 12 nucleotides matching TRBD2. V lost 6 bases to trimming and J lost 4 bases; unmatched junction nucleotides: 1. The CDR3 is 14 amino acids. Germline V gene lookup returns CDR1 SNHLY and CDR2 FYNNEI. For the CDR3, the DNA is TGTGCCAGCAGCACTAGCGGGGGGTACAATGAGCAGTTCTTC. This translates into CASSTSGGYNEQFF.

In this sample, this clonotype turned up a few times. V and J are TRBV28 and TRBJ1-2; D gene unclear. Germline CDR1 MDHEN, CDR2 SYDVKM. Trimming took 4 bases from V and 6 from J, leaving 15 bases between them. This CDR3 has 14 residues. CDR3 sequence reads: CASSSLVIAHGYTF. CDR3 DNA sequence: TGTGCCAGCAGTTCCCTCGTGATCGCCCATGGCTACACCTTC.

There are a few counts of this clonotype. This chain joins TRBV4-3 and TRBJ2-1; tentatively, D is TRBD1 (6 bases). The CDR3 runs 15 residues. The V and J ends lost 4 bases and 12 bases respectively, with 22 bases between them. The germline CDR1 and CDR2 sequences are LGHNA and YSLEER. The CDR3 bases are TGCGCCAGCAGCCCAAGGGGGACCGCGGCGAGTCGGCAGTTCTTC. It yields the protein CASSPRGTAASRQFF.

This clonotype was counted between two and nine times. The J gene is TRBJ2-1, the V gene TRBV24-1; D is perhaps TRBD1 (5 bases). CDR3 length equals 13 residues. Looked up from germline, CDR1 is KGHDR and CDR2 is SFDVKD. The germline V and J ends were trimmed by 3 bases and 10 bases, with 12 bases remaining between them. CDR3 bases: TGTGCCACCAGTGATAACAGGCGTGGGGAGCAGTTCTTC. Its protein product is CATSDNRRGEQFF.

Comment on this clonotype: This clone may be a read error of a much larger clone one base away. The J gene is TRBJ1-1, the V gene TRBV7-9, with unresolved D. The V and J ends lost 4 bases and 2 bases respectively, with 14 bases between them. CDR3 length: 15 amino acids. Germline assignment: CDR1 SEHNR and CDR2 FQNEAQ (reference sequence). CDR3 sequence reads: CASSSRDIVNTEAFF. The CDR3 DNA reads TGTGCCAGCAGCTCTCGCGACATAGTAAACACTGAAGCTTTCTTT.

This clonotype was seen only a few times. Here the CDR3 DNA reads TGTGCCAGCAGCTCCGACAGGGCGGGCTATGGCTACACCTTC. The encoded protein is CASSSDRAGYGYTF. The rearrangement links TRBV5-6 to TRBJ1-2; 7 positions agree with TRBD1. Germline values: CDR1 SGHDT, CDR2 YYEEEE. The CDR3 has 14 amino acids. The V segment lost 3 bases and the J segment 4 bases; nucleotides outside the gene matches: 6.

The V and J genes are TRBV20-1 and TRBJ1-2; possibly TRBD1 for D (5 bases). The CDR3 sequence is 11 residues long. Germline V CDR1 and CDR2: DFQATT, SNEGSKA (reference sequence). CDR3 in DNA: TGCGGCGGGGGGTTGTATGATGGCTACACCTTC. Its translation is CGGGLYDGYTF.

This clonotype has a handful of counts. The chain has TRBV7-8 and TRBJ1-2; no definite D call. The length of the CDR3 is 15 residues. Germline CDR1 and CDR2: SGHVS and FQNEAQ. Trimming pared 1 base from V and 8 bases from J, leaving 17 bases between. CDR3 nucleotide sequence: TGTGCCAGCAGCTTAGGGTCGACTCCCCCGGGAGGCTACACCTTC. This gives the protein CASSLGSTPPGGYTF. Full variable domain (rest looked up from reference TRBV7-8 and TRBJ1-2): GAGVSQSPRYKVAKRGQDVALRCDPISGHVSLFWYQQALGQGPEFLTYFQNEAQLDKSGLPSDRFFAERPEGSVSTLKIQRTQQEDSAVYLCASSLGSTPPGGYTFGSGTRLTVV.

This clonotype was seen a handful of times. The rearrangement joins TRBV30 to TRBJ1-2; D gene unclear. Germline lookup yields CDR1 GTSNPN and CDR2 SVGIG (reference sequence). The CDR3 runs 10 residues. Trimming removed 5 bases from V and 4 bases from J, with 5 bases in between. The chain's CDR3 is CAWEGYGYTF. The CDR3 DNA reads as TGTGCCTGGGAGGGCTATGGCTACACCTTC.

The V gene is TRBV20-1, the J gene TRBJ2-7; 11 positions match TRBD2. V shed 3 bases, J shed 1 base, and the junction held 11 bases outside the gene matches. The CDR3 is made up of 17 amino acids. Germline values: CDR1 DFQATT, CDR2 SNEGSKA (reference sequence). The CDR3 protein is CSARASGGPRRSYEQYF. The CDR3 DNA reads TGCAGTGCTAGGGCTAGCGGGGGGCCCCGGAGATCCTACGAGCAGTACTTC.

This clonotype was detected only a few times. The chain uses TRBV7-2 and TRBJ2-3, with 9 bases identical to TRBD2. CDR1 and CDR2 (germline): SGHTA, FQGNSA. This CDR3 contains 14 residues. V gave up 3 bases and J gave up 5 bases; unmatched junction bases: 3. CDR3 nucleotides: TGTGCCAGCAGCTTGAGCGGGGGGCTAGATACGCAGTATTTT. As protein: CASSLSGGLDTQYF.

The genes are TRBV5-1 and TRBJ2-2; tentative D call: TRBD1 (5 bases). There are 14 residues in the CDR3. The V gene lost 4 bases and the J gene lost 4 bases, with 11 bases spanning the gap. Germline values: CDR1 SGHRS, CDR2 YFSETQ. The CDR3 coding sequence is TGCGCCAGCAGCCCTGACAGTTTCACCGGGGAGCTGTTTTTT. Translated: CASSPDSFTGELFF.

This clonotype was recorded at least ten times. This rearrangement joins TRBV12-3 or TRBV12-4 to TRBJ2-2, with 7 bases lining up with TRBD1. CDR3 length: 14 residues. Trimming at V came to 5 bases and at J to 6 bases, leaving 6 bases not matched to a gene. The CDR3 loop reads CASSEQGTAGELFF. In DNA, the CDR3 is TGTGCCAGCAGTGAACAGGGGACCGCCGGGGAGCTGTTTTTT.

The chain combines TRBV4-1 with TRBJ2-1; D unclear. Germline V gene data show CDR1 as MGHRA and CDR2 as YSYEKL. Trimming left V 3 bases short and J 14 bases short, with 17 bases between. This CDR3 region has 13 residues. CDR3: CASSQIGVAEKFF. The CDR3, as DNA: TGCGCCAGCAGCCAGATTGGGGTGGCAGAAAAGTTCTTC.